The T cell receptor (beta chain) described here comes from a study of blood T cell repertoires in COVID-19. Profiled with immunoSEQ multiplex PCR; TCRdb holds only in-frame clones, not every one. Counted here are some 20,000 clones, about nine tenths occurring once; the ten biggest clones make up 9% to 15%. The CDR3 sequence is 16 residues long. Germline assignment: CDR1 KGHDR and CDR2 SFDVKD. J lost 5 bases, V lost 3 bases, and 7 bases had no gene match. The chain recombines TRBV24-1 with TRBJ2-1, with 9 bases matching TRBD2. The material sequenced was peripheral blood. This receptor was obtained from an elderly woman with active or convalescent COVID-19. CDR3 DNA: TGTGCCACCAGTGATCCAAGCGGGAGGAAAGACAATGAGCAGTTCTTC. It specifies CATSDPSGRKDNEQFF.